This T cell receptor beta chain was recorded in a study of breast tumors, draining lymph nodes, adjacent tissues. The germline V and J ends were trimmed by 3 bases and 9 bases, with 9 bases remaining between them. The CDR3 has 12 amino acids. Germline CDR1 is SEHNR and CDR2 is FQNEAQ (reference sequence). Axillary draining lymph nodes of breast cancer patients supplied the node samples. This clonotype has ten or more counts. From the multiplex PCR reads, TCRdb called clonotypes with MiXCR, one entry per CDR3 protein. The table lists 150,000 to 250,000 distinct CDR3 sequences, around 29% of them singletons.

Sequencing input: axillary lymph node tissue. This clonotype originated in a female donor with breast cancer. Some clones in this sample may be carry-over from other donors' samples. This chain joins TRBV7-9 and TRBJ1-5; the D gene is possibly TRBD1 (5 bases). The CDR3 DNA sequence: TGTGCCAGCAGCTTTAGTGGGGGGCCCCAGCATTTT. Protein sequence: CASSFSGGPQHF.